These T cell receptor beta chains were read from a single sample in a study of blood T cell repertoires in COVID-19. The repertoire was sequenced with immunoSEQ multiplex PCR; TCRdb's copy has only in-frame clones and lacks some. The sample yields around 150,000 clones, over 70% seen once. The specimen sequenced was PBMCs or T cells enriched from blood (not recorded which). These receptors were obtained from a man aged 70-80 years who had been exposed to COVID-19. Both conserved end residues are trimmed from each CDR3.

V gene	J gene	CDR3 protein
TRBV30	TRBJ1-6	AWSATFFTDSPLH
TRBV7-7	TRBJ2-7	ASSLTDNSYEQY
TRBV11-2	TRBJ2-1	ASSSGTGHGNEQF
TRBV6-5	TRBJ2-4	ASSIGIAKNIQY
TRBV18	TRBJ1-5	ASSPGGGQPQH
TRBV18	TRBJ2-5	ASSLGQKETQY
TRBV5-5	TRBJ2-1	ASSLGVSYNEQF
TRBV6-4	TRBJ1-2	ASSAGQGNYGYT
TRBV6-4	TRBJ2-4	ASSQTGENIQY
TRBV3-1/TRBV3-2	TRBJ2-7	ASRKESYEQY
TRBV3-1/TRBV3-2	TRBJ2-7	ASSRVGRGTDYEQY
TRBV16	TRBJ2-2	ASSPRAAGNTGELF
TRBV28	TRBJ1-6	ASLSSYNSPLH
TRBV5-1	TRBJ1-1	ASSYRTGDGAEAF
TRBV11-2	TRBJ2-7	ASSSGLAYEQY
TRBV18	TRBJ2-7	ASSPGASGVYEQY
TRBV27	TRBJ1-5	ASSQMRGNQPQH
TRBV5-1	TRBJ2-5	ASSLTPGQPIGETQY
TRBV7-2	TRBJ1-5	ASSSSSNQPQH
TRBV18	TRBJ1-1	ASSREPMNTEAF
TRBV5-4	TRBJ1-1	ASSSRENTEAF
TRBV5-4	TRBJ2-7	ASSLQGAFYEQY
TRBV18	TRBJ1-1	ASSPQGPGPNTEAF
TRBV9	TRBJ1-4	ASSALTGETNEKLF
TRBV30	TRBJ1-1	AWMGQVNTEAF
TRBV6-2/TRBV6-3	TRBJ1-5	ASSRRVGQPQH
TRBV5-7	TRBJ1-1	ASSFSYQNVNTEAF
TRBV12-5	TRBJ2-4	ASGLVGENIQY
TRBV28	TRBJ2-7	ASSLSRGRAYEQY
TRBV19	TRBJ1-2	ASRDRGSYGYT
TRBV7-8	TRBJ1-1	ASALGHSNTEAF
TRBV2	TRBJ2-3	ASDPTAGSSTDTQY
TRBV25-1	TRBJ1-4	ASSDRVATNEKLF
TRBV19	TRBJ1-2	ASSAWDRGEHGYT
TRBV24-1	TRBJ1-4	ATSQGLWASNEKLF
TRBV7-2	TRBJ2-5	ASSLTSGMETQY
TRBV19	TRBJ1-1	ASSYDPRSTEAF
TRBV9	TRBJ2-5	ASSVDGTSGETQY